This T cell receptor beta chain was obtained from a study of long-term antiretroviral therapy in people with HIV. Study results and caveats: Controls had broader CDR3 length ranges than HIV repertoires did.

Trimming cost V 5 bases and J 5 bases; bases outside gene matches: 8. Germline CDR1 reads SGHTA; CDR2 reads FQGNSA. CDR3 length: 15 residues. To note about this clone: Its target is not known.

An immunoSEQ assay, version v3.0, was performed at survey level. Using immunoSEQ multiplex PCR, the repertoire was profiled, and TCRdb retains in-frame clones only, with some absent. The table shows tens of thousands of clones, with 65% to 85% occurring only once. Specimen: unsorted PBMCs, collected around 4.3 years after starting antiretroviral therapy. The source is a man aged 30-40 years with HIV. The rearrangement links TRBV7-2 to TRBJ2-7; 11 positions match TRBD2. The CDR3 loop is CASSPRVAGGNEQYF. In DNA, the CDR3 is TGTGCCAGCAGCCCCCGGGTAGCGGGAGGGAACGAGCAGTACTTC.